The clone carrying this TCR beta chain was recorded at least ten times. The CDR3 sequence is 14 residues long. V dropped 2 bases and J dropped 2 bases, with 10 bases sitting between them. Germline CDR1 and CDR2: MNHEY and SMNVEV (reference sequence). Investigators prepared the TCR beta libraries by applying iRepertoire HTBI primers and Arm-PCR of CDR3 regions. TCRdb reprocessed the multiplex PCR reads with MiXCR, giving one entry per CDR3 protein. The sample has approximately 440,000 distinct CDR3 sequences, around 20% seen once; the top ten hold about 26%. As for time point: persistent/refractory GD, antithyroid drugs over 5 years with positive TRAb. The TCR library used RNA extracted from PBMCs. These data come from a study of regulatory T cells in long-lasting Graves disease.

The chain carries TRBV27 and TRBJ2-7, with D possibly TRBD2 on 5 matching bases. The sequence was collected from a female donor with Graves disease. The source material was peripheral blood mononuclear cells (PBMCs), sampled when the disease was refractory, from a patient treated with antithyroid drugs. The CDR3 nucleotides are TGTGCCAGCAGTTTAATCGGGGATCCCTACGAGCAGTACTTC. It translates to CASSLIGDPYEQYF.